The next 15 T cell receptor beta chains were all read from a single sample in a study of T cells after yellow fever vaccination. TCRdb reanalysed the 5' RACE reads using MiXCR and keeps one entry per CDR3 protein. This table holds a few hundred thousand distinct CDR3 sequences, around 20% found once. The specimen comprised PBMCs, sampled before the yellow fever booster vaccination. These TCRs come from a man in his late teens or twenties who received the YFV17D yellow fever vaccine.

As DNA, the CDR3 is TGTGCCAGCAGCACGACCGGGACCGATGCCTACGAGCAGTACTTC. This translates into CASSTTGTDAYEQYF. The chain recombines TRBV3-1 with TRBJ2-7; D may be TRBD1 or TRBD2 (5 bases each). The germline V and J ends were trimmed by 5 bases and 2 bases, with 16 bases remaining between them. CDR3 length equals 15 residues. The germline V gene encodes CDR1 LGHDT and CDR2 YNNKEL (reference sequence).

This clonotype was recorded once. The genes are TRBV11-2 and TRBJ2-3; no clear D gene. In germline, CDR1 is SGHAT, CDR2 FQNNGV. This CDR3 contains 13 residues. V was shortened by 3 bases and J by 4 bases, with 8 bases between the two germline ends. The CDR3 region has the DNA TGTGCCAGCAGCTTCGTCTTCGCAGATACGCAGTATTTT. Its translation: CASSFVFADTQYF.

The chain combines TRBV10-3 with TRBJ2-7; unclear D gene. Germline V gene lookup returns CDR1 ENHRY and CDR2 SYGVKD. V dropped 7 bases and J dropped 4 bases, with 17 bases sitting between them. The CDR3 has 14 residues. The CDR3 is CAITKASPFYEQYV. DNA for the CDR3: TGTGCCATCACCAAAGCTTCACCTTTTTACGAGCAGTACGTC.

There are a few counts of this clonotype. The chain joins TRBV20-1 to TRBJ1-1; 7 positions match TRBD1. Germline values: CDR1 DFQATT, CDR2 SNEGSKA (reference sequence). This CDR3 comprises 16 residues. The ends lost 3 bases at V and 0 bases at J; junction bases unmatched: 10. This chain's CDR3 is CSASPPRQGMNTEAFF. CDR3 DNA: TGCAGTGCTAGCCCACCAAGACAGGGAATGAACACTGAAGCTTTCTTT.

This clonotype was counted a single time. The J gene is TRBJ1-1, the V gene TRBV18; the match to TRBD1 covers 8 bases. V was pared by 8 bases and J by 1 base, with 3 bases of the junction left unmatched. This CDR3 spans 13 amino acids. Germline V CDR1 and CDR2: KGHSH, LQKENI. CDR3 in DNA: TGTGCCAGCAAGACAGGGGAGAACACTGAAGCTTTCTTT. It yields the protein CASKTGENTEAFF.

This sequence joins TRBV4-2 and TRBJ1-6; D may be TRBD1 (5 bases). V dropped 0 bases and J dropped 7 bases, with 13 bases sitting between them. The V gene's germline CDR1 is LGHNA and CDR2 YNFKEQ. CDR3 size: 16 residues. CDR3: CASSQDTENRNSPLHF. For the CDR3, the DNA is TGTGCCAGCAGCCAAGATACGGAGAACAGGAATTCACCCCTCCACTTT.

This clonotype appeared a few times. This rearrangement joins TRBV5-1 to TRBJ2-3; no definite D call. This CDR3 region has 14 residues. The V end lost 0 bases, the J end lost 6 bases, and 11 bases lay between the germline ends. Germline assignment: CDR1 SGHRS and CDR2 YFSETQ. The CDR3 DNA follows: TGCGCCAGCAGCTTGGGGATGGCGCCGGATACGCAGTATTTT. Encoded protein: CASSLGMAPDTQYF.

CDR3 sequence: CASSYGNSPLHF. The CDR3 DNA reads TGTGCCAGCAGTTACGGGAATTCACCCCTCCACTTT. The V gene is TRBV6-5, the J gene TRBJ1-6; no clear D gene. The germline CDR1 and CDR2 sequences are MNHEY and SVGAGI. The CDR3 contains 12 residues. V was clipped by 2 bases and J by 7 bases, with 3 bases between them.

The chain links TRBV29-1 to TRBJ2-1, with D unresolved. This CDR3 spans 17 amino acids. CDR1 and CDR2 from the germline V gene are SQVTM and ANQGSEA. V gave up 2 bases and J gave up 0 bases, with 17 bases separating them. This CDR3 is CSVERSRSIVSYNEQFF. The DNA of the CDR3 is TGCAGCGTTGAACGTTCTCGATCAATTGTCTCCTACAATGAGCAGTTCTTC.

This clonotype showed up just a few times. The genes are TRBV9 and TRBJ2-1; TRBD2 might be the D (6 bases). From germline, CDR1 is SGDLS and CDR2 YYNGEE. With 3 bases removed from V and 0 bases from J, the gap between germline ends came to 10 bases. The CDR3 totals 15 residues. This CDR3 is CASSESGSSYNEQFF. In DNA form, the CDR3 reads TGTGCCAGCAGCGAGAGCGGGTCCTCCTACAATGAGCAGTTCTTC.

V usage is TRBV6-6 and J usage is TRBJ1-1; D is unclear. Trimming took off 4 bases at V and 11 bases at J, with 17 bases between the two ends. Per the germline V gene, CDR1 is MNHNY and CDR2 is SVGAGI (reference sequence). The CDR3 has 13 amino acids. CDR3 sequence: CASSSSLGSGAFF. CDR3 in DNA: TGTGCCAGCAGTTCCAGTTTGGGGTCGGGCGCTTTCTTT.

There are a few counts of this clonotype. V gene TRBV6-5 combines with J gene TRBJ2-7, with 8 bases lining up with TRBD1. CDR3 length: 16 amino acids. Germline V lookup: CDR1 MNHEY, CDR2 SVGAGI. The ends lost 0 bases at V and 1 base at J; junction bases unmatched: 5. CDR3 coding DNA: TGTGCCAGCAGTTACTCGACGGGACAGGAGTCCTACGAGCAGTACTTC. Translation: CASSYSTGQESYEQYF.

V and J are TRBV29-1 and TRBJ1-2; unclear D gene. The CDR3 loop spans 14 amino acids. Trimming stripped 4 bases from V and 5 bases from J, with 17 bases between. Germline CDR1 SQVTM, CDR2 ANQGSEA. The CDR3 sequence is CSVGLAFIPYGYTF. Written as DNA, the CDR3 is TGCAGCGTTGGGTTGGCTTTTATACCTTATGGCTACACCTTC.

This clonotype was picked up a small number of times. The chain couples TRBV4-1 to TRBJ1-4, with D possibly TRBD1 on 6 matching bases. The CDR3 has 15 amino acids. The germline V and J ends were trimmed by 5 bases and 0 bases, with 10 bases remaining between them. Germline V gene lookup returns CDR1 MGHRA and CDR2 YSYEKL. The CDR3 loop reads CASSAGQSTNEKLFF. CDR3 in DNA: TGCGCCAGCAGCGCCGGACAGTCAACTAATGAAAAACTGTTTTTT.

CDR3 loop: CSSLGGFSSYNEQFF. The CDR3 nucleotides are TGCAGCTCACTCGGAGGATTTAGCTCCTACAATGAGCAGTTCTTC. V gene TRBV29-1 combines with J gene TRBJ2-1; weak D call: TRBD2 (5 bases). The germline V gene encodes CDR1 SQVTM and CDR2 ANQGSEA. This CDR3 has 15 amino acids. The ends were cut back, 8 bases at V and 0 bases at J, with 17 bases in the middle.